This T cell receptor (beta chain) originates from a study of vaccination and CD4 T cells after COVID-19. Sample treatment: approximately nine-day PBMC culture with coronavirus spike peptide pools or control peptides (ViraFEST assay). The study sequenced cultured CD4+ T cell DNA using the Oncomine TCR Beta short-read assay. TCRdb analysed the PCR reads with MiXCR anew, one entry per CDR3 protein. The sample records over 9,500 distinct CDR3 sequences, under 50% being singletons. Trimming removed 0 bases at V and 1 base at J, with 6 bases between. The CDR3 covers 14 residues. Looked up from germline, CDR1 is MRHNA and CDR2 is SNTAGT. This clonotype was seen a handful of times. As yet, its antigen is unknown.

Sample: cultured CD4+ T cells from blood, taken after SARS-CoV-2 vaccination. This rearrangement joins TRBV6-4 to TRBJ1-1; unclear D gene. This TCR derives from a human donor with COVID-19. The CDR3 here is CASSDSPGNTEAFF. For the CDR3, the DNA is TGTGCCAGCAGTGACTCACCGGGGAACACTGAAGCTTTCTTT.